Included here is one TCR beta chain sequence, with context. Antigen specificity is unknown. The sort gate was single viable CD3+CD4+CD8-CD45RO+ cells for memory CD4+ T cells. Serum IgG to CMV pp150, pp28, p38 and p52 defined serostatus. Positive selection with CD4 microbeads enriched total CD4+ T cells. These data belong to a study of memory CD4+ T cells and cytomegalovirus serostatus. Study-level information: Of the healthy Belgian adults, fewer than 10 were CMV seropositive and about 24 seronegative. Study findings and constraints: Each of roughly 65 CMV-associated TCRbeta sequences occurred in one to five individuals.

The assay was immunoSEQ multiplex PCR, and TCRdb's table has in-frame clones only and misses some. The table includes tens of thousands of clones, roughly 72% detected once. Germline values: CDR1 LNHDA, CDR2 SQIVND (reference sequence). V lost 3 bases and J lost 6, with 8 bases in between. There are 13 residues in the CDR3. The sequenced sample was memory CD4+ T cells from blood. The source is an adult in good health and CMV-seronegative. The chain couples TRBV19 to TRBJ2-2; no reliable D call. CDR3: CASSMDKSGELFF. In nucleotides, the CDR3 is TGTGCCAGTAGTATGGATAAATCCGGGGAGCTGTTTTTT.